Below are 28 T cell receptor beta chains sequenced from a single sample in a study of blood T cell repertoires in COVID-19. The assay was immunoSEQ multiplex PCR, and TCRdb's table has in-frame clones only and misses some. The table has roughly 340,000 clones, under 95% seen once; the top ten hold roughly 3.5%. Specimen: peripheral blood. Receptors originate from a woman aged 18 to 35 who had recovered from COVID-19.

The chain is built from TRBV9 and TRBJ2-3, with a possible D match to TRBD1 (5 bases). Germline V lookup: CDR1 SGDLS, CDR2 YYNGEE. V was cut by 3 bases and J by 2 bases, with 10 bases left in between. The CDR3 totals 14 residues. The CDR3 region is CASSARQTTDTQYF. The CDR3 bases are TGTGCCAGCAGCGCCAGACAGACCACAGATACGCAGTATTTT. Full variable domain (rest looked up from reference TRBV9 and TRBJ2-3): DSGVTQTPKHLITATGQRVTLRCSPRSGDLSVYWYQQSLDQGLQFLIQYYNGEERAKGNILERFSAQQFPDLHSELNLSSLELGDSALYFCASSARQTTDTQYFGPGTRLTVL.

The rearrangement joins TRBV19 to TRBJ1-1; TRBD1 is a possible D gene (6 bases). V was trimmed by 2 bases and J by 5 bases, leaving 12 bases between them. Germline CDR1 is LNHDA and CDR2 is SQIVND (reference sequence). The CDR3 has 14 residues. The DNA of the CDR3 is TGTGCCAGTAGTATAACTGGGACATCGACTGAAGCTTTCTTT. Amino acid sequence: CASSITGTSTEAFF.

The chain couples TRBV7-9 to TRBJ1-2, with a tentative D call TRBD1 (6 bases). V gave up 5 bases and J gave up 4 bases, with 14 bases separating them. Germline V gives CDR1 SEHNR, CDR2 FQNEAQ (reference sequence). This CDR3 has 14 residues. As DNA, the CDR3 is TGTGCCAGCAGCCCCGGACAGATAATCTATGGCTACACCTTC. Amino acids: CASSPGQIIYGYTF.

The CDR3: CASSLWGQPFPNEQFF. In DNA form, the CDR3 reads TGTGCCAGCAGTTTATGGGGACAGCCCTTCCCAAATGAGCAGTTCTTC. This chain links TRBV27 with TRBJ2-1; TRBD1 agrees at 7 bases. Germline lookup yields CDR1 MNHEY and CDR2 SMNVEV (reference sequence). V gave up 1 base and J gave up 7 bases; unmatched junction bases: 10. The CDR3 totals 16 residues.

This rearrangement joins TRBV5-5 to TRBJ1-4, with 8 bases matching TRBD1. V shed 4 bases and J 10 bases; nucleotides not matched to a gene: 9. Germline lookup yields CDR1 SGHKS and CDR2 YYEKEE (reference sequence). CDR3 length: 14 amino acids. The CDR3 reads CASSQTGALGKLFF. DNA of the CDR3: TGTGCCAGCAGCCAGACAGGGGCTCTAGGAAAACTGTTTTTT.

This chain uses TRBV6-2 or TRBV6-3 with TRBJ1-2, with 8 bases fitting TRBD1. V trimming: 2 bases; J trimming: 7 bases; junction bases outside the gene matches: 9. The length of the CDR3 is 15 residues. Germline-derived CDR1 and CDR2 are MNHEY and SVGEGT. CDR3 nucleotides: TGTGCCAGCAGTTACCCCCCCGGGACAGGAGGTGGCTACACCTTC. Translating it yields CASSYPPGTGGGYTF.

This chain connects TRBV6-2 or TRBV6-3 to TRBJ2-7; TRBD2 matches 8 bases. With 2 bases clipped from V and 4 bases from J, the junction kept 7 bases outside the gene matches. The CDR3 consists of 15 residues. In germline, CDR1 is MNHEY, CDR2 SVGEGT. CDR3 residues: CASSYGTSGSYEQYV. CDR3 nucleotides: TGTGCCAGCAGTTACGGTACTAGCGGCAGTTACGAGCAGTACGTC.

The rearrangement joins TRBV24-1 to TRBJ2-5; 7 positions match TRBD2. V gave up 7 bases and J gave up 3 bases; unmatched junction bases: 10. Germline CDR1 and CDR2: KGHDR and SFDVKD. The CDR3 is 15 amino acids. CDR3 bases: TGTGCCACCAGCGGCACGATCGCGGGGGAAGAGACCCAGTACTTC. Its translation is CATSGTIAGEETQYF.

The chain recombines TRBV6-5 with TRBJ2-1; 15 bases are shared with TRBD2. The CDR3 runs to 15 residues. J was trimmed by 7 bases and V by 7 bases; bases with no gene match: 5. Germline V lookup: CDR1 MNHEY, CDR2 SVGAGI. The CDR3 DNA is TGTGCCAGCACCTCCGGGACTAGCGGGAGGAATGAGCAGTTCTTC. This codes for CASTSGTSGRNEQFF.

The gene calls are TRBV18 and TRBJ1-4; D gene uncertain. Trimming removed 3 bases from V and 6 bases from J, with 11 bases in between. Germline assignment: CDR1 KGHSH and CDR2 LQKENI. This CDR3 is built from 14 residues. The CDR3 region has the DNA TGTGCCAGCTCACCTACACATATTGATGAAAAACTGTTTTTT. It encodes CASSPTHIDEKLFF.

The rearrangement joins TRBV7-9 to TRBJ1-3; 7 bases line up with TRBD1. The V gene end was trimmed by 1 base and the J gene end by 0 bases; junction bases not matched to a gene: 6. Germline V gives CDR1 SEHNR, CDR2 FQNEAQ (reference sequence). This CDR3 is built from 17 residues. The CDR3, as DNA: TGTGCCAGCAGCTTAGGTCCAGGGGGGAACTCTGGAAACACCATATATTTT. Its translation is CASSLGPGGNSGNTIYF.

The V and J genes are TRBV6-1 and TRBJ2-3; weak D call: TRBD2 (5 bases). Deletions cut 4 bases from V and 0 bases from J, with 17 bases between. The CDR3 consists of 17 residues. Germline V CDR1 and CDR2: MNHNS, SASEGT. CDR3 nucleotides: TGTGCCAGCAGTGGAGGCCTAACCGGGAAAAGCACAGATACGCAGTATTTT. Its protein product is CASSGGLTGKSTDTQYF.

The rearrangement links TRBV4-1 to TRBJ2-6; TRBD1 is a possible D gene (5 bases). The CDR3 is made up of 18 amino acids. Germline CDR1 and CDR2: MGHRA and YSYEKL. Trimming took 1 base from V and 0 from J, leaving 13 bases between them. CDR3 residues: CASSQVQGLSSGANVLTF. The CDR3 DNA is TGCGCCAGCAGCCAAGTGCAGGGCTTGAGCTCTGGGGCCAACGTCCTGACTTTC.

The CDR3 protein is CASSPTGGMVGYTF. In DNA form, the CDR3 reads TGTGCCAGCAGCCCCACGGGGGGGATGGTAGGCTACACCTTC. This rearrangement joins TRBV11-2 to TRBJ1-2, with D possibly being TRBD1 (5 bases). The V end was cut by 5 bases, the J end by 8 bases, with 18 bases between. The CDR3 has 14 residues. Germline CDR1 is SGHAT and CDR2 is FQNNGV.

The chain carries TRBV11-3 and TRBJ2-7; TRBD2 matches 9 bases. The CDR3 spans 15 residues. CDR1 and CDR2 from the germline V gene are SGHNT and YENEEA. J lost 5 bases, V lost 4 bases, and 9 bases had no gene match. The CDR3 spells CASSSGGTSFNEQYV. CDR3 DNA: TGTGCCAGCAGCTCGGGCGGGACTAGCTTCAACGAGCAGTACGTC.

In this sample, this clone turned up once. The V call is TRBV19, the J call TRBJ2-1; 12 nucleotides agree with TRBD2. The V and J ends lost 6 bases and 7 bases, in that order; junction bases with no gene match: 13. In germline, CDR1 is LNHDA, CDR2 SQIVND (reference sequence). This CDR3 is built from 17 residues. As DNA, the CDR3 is TGTGCCAGTAGCACTTTAGATTGGACTAGCGGGAAGAATGAGCAGTTCTTC. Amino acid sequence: CASSTLDWTSGKNEQFF.

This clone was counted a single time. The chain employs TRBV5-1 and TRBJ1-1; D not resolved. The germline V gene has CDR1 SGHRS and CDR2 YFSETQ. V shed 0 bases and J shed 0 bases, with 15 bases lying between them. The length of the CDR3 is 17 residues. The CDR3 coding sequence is TGCGCCAGCAGCTTGGATCTTTCAGGAACGATGAACACTGAAGCTTTCTTT. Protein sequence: CASSLDLSGTMNTEAFF.

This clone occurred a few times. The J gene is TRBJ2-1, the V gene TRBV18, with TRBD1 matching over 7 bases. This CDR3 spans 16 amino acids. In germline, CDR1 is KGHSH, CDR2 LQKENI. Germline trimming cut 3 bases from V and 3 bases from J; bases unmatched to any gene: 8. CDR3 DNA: TGTGCCAGCTCACCGCGAGGGACAGAGCTCTACAATGAGCAGTTCTTC. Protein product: CASSPRGTELYNEQFF.

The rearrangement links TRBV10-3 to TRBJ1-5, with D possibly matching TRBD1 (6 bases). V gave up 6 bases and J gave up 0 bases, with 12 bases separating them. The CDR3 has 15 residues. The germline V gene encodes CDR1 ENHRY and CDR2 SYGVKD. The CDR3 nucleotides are TGTGCCATCAGCGAATCGGACAGTAGCAATCAGCCCCAGCATTTT. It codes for CAISESDSSNQPQHF.

The chain's CDR3 is CASTRAKAAGSYNEQFF. CDR3 DNA sequence: TGTGCCAGCACACGCGCAAAAGCGGCGGGATCCTACAATGAGCAGTTCTTC. The chain couples TRBV5-4 to TRBJ2-1; TRBD2 is a possible D gene (6 bases). Between the trimmed V and J ends, which lost 6 bases and 1 base, there was a span of 20 bases. Germline assignment: CDR1 SGHNT and CDR2 YYREEE (reference sequence). CDR3 length: 17 residues.

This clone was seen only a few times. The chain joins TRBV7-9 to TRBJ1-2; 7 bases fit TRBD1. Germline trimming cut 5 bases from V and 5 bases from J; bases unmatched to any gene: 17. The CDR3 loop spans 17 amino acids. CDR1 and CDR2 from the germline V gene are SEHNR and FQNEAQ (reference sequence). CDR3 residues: CASSQMRDREKWYGYTF. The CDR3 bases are TGTGCCAGCAGCCAGATGCGCGACAGGGAAAAATGGTATGGCTACACCTTC.

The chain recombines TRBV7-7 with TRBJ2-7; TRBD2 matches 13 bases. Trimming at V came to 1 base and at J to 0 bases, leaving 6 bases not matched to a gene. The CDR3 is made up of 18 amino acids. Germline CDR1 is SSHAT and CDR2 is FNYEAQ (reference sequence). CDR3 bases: TGTGCCAGCAGCTTAGACAGGGGACTAGCGGGAACCTCCTACGAGCAGTACGTC. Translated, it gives CASSLDRGLAGTSYEQYV.

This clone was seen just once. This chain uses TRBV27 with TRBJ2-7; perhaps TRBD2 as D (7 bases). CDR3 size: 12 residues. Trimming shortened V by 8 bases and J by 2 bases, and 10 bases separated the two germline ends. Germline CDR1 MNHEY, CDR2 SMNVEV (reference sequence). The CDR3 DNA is TGTGCCAGCGGGGGGGGGCCCTACGAGCAGTACGTC. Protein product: CASGGGPYEQYV.

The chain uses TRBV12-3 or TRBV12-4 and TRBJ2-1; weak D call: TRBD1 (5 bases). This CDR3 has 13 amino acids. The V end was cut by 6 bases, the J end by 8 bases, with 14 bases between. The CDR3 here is CASSPGRADEQFF. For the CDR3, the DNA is TGTGCCAGCAGCCCTGGCAGGGCGGATGAGCAGTTCTTC.

The CDR3 region has the DNA TGTGCCAGCAGCCAAACAGGGGTGCCCAGGGGTATTAGGGGCTACACCTTC. It yields the protein CASSQTGVPRGIRGYTF. The J gene is TRBJ1-2, the V gene TRBV14; TRBD1 aligns across 7 bases. From germline, CDR1 is SGHDN and CDR2 FVKESK. Trimming cost V 2 bases and J 8 bases; bases outside gene matches: 17. The CDR3 length is 17 residues.

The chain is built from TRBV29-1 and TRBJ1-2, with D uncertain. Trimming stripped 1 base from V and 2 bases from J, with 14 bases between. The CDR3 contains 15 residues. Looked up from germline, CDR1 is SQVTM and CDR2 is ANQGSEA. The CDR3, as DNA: TGCAGCGTTGAAGCTGGGTCGGGGTCCAACTATGGCTACACCTTC. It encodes CSVEAGSGSNYGYTF. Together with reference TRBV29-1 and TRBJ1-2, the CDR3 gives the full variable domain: SAVISQKPSRDICQRGTSLTIQCQVDSQVTMMFWYRQQPGQSLTLIATANQGSEATYESGFVIDKFPISRPNLTFSTLTVSNMSPEDSSIYLCSVEAGSGSNYGYTFGSGTRLTVV.

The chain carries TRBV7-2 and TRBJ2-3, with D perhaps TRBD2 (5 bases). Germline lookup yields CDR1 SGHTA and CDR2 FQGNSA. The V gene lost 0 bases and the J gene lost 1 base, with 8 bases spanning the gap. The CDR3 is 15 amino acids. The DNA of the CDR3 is TGTGCCAGCAGCTTAGCGATTAGCGGCACAGATACGCAGTATTTT. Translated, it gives CASSLAISGTDTQYF.

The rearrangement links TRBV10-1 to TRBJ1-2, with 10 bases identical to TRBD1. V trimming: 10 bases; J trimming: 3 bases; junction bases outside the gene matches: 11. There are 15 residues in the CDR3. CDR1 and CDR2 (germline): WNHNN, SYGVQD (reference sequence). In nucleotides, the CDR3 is TGCGCCATCGTGATCCGGGACAGGGGCGACTATGGCTACACCTTC. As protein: CAIVIRDRGDYGYTF.